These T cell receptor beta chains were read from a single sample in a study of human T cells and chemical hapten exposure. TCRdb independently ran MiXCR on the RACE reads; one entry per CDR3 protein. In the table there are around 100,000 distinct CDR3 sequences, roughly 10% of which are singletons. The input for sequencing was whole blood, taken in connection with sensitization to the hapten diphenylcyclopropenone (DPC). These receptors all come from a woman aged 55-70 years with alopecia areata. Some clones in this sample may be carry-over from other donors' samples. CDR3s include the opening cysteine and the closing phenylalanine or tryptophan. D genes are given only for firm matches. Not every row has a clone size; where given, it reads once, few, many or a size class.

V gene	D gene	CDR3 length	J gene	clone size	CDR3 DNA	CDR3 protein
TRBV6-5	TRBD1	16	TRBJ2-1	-	TGTGCCAGCAGTGTCCCCGGGACAGGGGGCTACCATGAGCAGTTCTTC	CASSVPGTGGYHEQFF
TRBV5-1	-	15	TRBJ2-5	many	TGCGCCAGCGCCGTGTTCTTGGGGGAGCAAGAGACCCAGTACTTC	CASAVFLGEQETQYF
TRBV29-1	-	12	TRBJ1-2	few	TGCAGCGTTGAGAGAGCCAGTTATGGCTACACCTTC	CSVERASYGYTF
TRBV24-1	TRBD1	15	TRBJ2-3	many	TGTGCCACCAGTGATTTGGCAGGGGGCGCAGATACGCAGTATTTT	CATSDLAGGADTQYF
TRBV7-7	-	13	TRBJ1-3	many	TGTGCTAGCAGCTTGGACCGAGGAAACACCATATATTTT	CASSLDRGNTIYF
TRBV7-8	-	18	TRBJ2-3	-	TGTGCCAGCAGCTTAGTTGATCGAACAGGGTTTAGCACAGATACGCAGTATTTT	CASSLVDRTGFSTDTQYF
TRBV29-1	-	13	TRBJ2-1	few	TGCAGCGTAGGACAGACGGTTTACAATGAGCAGTTCTTC	CSVGQTVYNEQFF
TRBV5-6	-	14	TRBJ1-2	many	TGTGCCAGCAGCTATGGGACGCCCAACTATGGCTACACCTTC	CASSYGTPNYGYTF
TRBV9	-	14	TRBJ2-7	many	TGTGCCAGCAGCCCCCAGAGTGGGGGCTACGAGCAGTACTTC	CASSPQSGGYEQYF
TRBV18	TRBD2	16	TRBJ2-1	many	TGTGCCAGCTCACCCAGGGAAGCGGGGGGTAACAATGAGCAGTTCTTC	CASSPREAGGNNEQFF
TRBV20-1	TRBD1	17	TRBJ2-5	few	TGCAGTGCCGAGGGACAGGGTTTTCGTATACGGGGAGAGACCCAGTACTTC	CSAEGQGFRIRGETQYF